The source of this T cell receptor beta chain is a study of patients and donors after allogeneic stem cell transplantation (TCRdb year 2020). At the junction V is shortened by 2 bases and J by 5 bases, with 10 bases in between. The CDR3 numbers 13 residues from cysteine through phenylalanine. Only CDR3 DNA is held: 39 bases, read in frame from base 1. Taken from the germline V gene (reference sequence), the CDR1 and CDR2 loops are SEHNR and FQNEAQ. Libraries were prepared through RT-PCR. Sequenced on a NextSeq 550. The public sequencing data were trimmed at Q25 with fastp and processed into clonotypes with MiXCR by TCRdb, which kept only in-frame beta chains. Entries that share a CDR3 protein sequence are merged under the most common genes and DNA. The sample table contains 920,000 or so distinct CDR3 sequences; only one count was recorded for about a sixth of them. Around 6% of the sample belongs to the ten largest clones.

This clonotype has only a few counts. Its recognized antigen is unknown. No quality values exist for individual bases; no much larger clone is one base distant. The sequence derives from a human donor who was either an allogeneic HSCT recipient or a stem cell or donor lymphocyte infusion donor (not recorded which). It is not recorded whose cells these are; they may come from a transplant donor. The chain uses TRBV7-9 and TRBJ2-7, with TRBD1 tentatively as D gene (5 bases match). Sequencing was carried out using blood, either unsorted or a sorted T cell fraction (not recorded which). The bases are TGTGCCAGCAGCTTAAAGGGGTCCCACGAGCAGTACTTC. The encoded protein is CASSLKGSHEQYF.